A single sample is the source of the 26 T cell receptor beta chains below, sequenced in a study of spatial heterogeneity in lung cancer. A single record per CDR3 protein comes from TCRdb applying MiXCR to the 5' RACE reads. In the table there are more than 65,000 distinct CDR3 sequences, approximately 8% of which are singletons. Noted time point: sample taken at primary tumor resection. The sequenced sample was PBMCs, obtained at surgery. These receptors all stem from a male donor with early-stage non-small cell lung cancer.

This clonotype was detected many times. The V and J genes are TRBV7-2 and TRBJ2-5, with D unresolved. The germline V and J ends were trimmed by 7 bases and 5 bases, with 14 bases remaining between them. This CDR3 contains 13 residues. Germline lookup yields CDR1 SGHTA and CDR2 FQGNSA. The CDR3 loop is CASNLGREETQYF. CDR3 DNA sequence: TGTGCCAGCAACCTAGGACGTGAGGAGACCCAGTACTTC.

This clonotype has more than one count but fewer than ten. The chain combines TRBV27 with TRBJ1-6; D not certain. Trimming pared 5 bases from V and 2 bases from J, leaving 10 bases between. This CDR3 spans 15 amino acids. Germline V lookup: CDR1 MNHEY, CDR2 SMNVEV (reference sequence). The CDR3: CASSTVTPYNSPLHF. Here the CDR3 DNA reads TGTGCCAGCAGTACTGTCACCCCCTATAATTCACCCCTCCACTTT.

The chain employs TRBV7-2 and TRBJ1-4; 8 positions match TRBD1. The V gene end was trimmed by 4 bases and the J gene end by 8 bases; junction bases not matched to a gene: 9. The CDR3 covers 15 residues. Germline V lookup: CDR1 SGHTA, CDR2 FQGNSA. The CDR3 DNA follows: TGTGCCAGCAGCTCTTCACAGGGGGATCACGAAAAACTGTTTTTT. Translating gives CASSSSQGDHEKLFF.

This chain connects TRBV7-9 to TRBJ1-1, with D tentatively TRBD1 (5 bases). V lost 4 bases, J lost 3 bases, and 9 bases lay in between. The germline V gene has CDR1 SEHNR and CDR2 FQNEAQ (reference sequence). The length of the CDR3 is 13 residues. The CDR3 region is CASSSTAHTEAFF. CDR3 bases: TGTGCCAGCAGCTCGACAGCGCACACTGAAGCTTTCTTT. Supplemented by reference TRBV7-9 and TRBJ1-1, the full variable domain reads DTGVSQNPRHKITKRGQNVTFRCDPISEHNRLYWYRQTLGQGPEFLTYFQNEAQLEKSRLLSDRFSAERPKGSFSTLEIQRTEQGDSAMYLCASSSTAHTEAFFGQGTRLTVV.

The chain has TRBV3-1 and TRBJ2-7; D uncertain. The V gene's germline CDR1 is LGHDT and CDR2 YNNKEL (reference sequence). V lost 4 bases and J lost 4, with 11 bases in between. The CDR3 extends over 13 amino acids. CDR3 loop: CASSPLDSYEQYF. Written as DNA, the CDR3 is TGTGCCAGCAGCCCCCTAGACTCTTACGAGCAGTACTTC.

The table lists this clonotype with a few counts. J is TRBJ1-1 and V is TRBV18, with unresolved D. V was clipped by 3 bases and J by 3 bases, with 8 bases between them. The CDR3 has 13 residues. The germline CDR1 and CDR2 sequences are KGHSH and LQKENI. CDR3 region: CASSPKVDTEAFF. The CDR3 DNA reads TGTGCCAGCTCACCCAAGGTGGACACTGAAGCTTTCTTT.

This clonotype was seen more than once but under ten times. The chain has TRBV9 and TRBJ2-3, with D uncertain. The CDR3 runs to 16 residues. Germline V CDR1 and CDR2: SGDLS, YYNGEE. Deletions cut 3 bases from V and 6 bases from J, with 20 bases between. As DNA, the CDR3 is TGTGCCAGCAGCGCCCTTTCAATGATTTCAAGGGATACGCAGTATTTT. This gives the protein CASSALSMISRDTQYF.

This clonotype was seen many times. J is TRBJ1-5 and V is TRBV27; D may be TRBD1 (6 bases). V lost 5 bases to trimming and J lost 7 bases, with 18 bases between them. The CDR3 has 15 residues. The V gene's germline CDR1 is MNHEY and CDR2 SMNVEV (reference sequence). The chain's CDR3 is CASSPHKDQGQPQHF. CDR3 bases: TGTGCCAGCAGTCCCCACAAGGACCAGGGGCAGCCCCAGCATTTT.

This chain uses TRBV27 with TRBJ1-2; D unclear. In germline, CDR1 is MNHEY, CDR2 SMNVEV (reference sequence). CDR3 length: 14 residues. Trimming took 6 bases from V and 5 from J, leaving 16 bases between them. CDR3 region: CASSGLPVGYGYTF. For the CDR3, the DNA is TGTGCCAGCAGCGGATTGCCTGTGGGGTATGGCTACACCTTC.

At least ten counts were recorded for this clonotype. J is TRBJ2-7 and V is TRBV20-1; possible D gene TRBD2, 6 bases. Germline V gene sequence: CDR1 DFQATT, CDR2 SNEGSKA (reference sequence). The CDR3 spans 11 residues. V was pared by 5 bases and J by 7 bases, with 12 bases between. DNA of the CDR3: TGCAGTGCTCTAGCGTGGGAGGAGCAGTACTTC. This translates into CSALAWEEQYF.

This clonotype occurred many times. The gene calls are TRBV25-1 and TRBJ2-3; no firm D call. CDR1 and CDR2 from the germline V gene are MGHDK and SYGVNS. The CDR3 contains 13 residues. Trimming took 5 bases from V and 2 from J, leaving 8 bases between them. The CDR3 DNA sequence: TGTGCCAGCAGTTCCCGGTACACAGATACGCAGTATTTT. Translating gives CASSSRYTDTQYF.

In its sample, this clonotype was seen a few times. The rearrangement uses TRBV11-2 and TRBJ2-1, with a weak D call TRBD1 (5 bases). V was shortened by 6 bases and J by 3 bases, with 9 bases between the two germline ends. CDR1 is SGHAT, CDR2 FQNNGV, per germline. The CDR3 is made up of 13 amino acids. The CDR3 protein is CASSRTFYNEQFF. The CDR3 DNA follows: TGTGCCAGCAGTCGGACATTCTACAATGAGCAGTTCTTC.

This clonotype was detected many times. The chain employs TRBV12-3 or TRBV12-4 and TRBJ1-5; no definite D call. V was cut by 3 bases and J by 3 bases, with 9 bases left in between. This CDR3 spans 14 amino acids. The CDR3 loop is CASSLSAVNQPQHF. In DNA, the CDR3 is TGTGCCAGCAGTTTGTCGGCAGTCAATCAGCCCCAGCATTTT.

Only a few counts were recorded for this clonotype. This sequence joins TRBV24-1 and TRBJ2-2; D gene uncertain. V lost 1 base and J lost 2, with 7 bases in between. Per the germline V gene, CDR1 is KGHDR and CDR2 is SFDVKD. The CDR3 consists of 15 residues. The CDR3 nucleotides read TGTGCCACCAGTGATTTAAGGGATAACACCGGGGAGCTGTTTTTT. Residues: CATSDLRDNTGELFF.

This clonotype was seen a handful of times. The genes are TRBV19 and TRBJ2-7; tentative D call: TRBD1 (5 bases). V was clipped by 3 bases and J by 2 bases, with 14 bases between them. Per the germline V gene, CDR1 is LNHDA and CDR2 is SQIVND (reference sequence). The CDR3 runs to 15 residues. The CDR3 DNA reads TGTGCCAGTAGTATCTCCGACAGCTCTCCCTACGAGCAGTACTTC. Residues: CASSISDSSPYEQYF.

This clonotype was recorded at least ten times. The genes are TRBV11-2 and TRBJ1-2, with D possibly being TRBD1 (6 bases). The CDR3 is 16 residues long. The V gene's germline CDR1 is SGHAT and CDR2 FQNNGV. Deletions cut 6 bases from V and 3 bases from J, with 20 bases between. The CDR3 DNA sequence: TGTGCCAGCAGAGACATAAGGGGGGGTCTGGACTATGGCTACACCTTC. Residues: CASRDIRGGLDYGYTF.

This clonotype was seen more than once but under ten times. V gene TRBV20-1 combines with J gene TRBJ2-3; 7 bases agree with TRBD1. The ends lost 8 bases at V and 1 base at J; junction bases unmatched: 9. Germline-derived CDR1 and CDR2 are DFQATT and SNEGSKA (reference sequence). The CDR3 covers 14 residues. In DNA form, the CDR3 reads TGCAGTCCTGACAGGGCGACGGGCACAGATACGCAGTATTTT. Encoded protein: CSPDRATGTDTQYF.

The rearrangement uses TRBV19 and TRBJ1-5, with D possibly being TRBD1 (5 bases). This CDR3 spans 15 amino acids. The germline gives CDR1 LNHDA, CDR2 SQIVND (reference sequence). The ends were cut back, 7 bases at V and 4 bases at J, with 17 bases in the middle. The CDR3 reads CASNIMEGLNQPQHF. The CDR3, as DNA: TGTGCCAGTAATATTATGGAGGGGTTAAATCAGCCCCAGCATTTT.

The chain carries TRBV6-5 and TRBJ2-3, with 11 bases that match TRBD2. The CDR3 is 17 residues long. With 6 bases clipped from V and 0 bases from J, the junction kept 8 bases outside the gene matches. Germline lookup yields CDR1 MNHEY and CDR2 SVGAGI. CDR3 coding DNA: TGTGCCAGCAGGCTGGGACTAGCGGTTACTAGCACAGATACGCAGTATTTT. Protein product: CASRLGLAVTSTDTQYF.

The chain employs TRBV6-6 and TRBJ1-4, with TRBD1 as a possible D gene (6 bases). Trimming removed 2 bases at V and 6 bases at J, with 7 bases between. This CDR3 is 13 amino acids long. CDR1 MNHNY and CDR2 SVGAGI come from the germline V gene (reference sequence). This CDR3 reads CASSYNRDEKLFF. CDR3 coding DNA: TGTGCCAGCAGTTACAACAGGGATGAAAAACTGTTTTTT.

The genes are TRBV5-1 and TRBJ2-3, with no clear D. The CDR3 has 14 amino acids. V was cut by 4 bases and J by 6 bases, with 15 bases left in between. Germline V lookup: CDR1 SGHRS, CDR2 YFSETQ. The CDR3 reads CASSPIEPADTQYF. Written as DNA, the CDR3 is TGCGCCAGCAGCCCTATCGAGCCTGCGGATACGCAGTATTTT.

Only a few counts were recorded for this clonotype. The chain combines TRBV7-2 with TRBJ2-1; D is perhaps TRBD2 (6 bases). CDR1 SGHTA and CDR2 FQGNSA come from the germline V gene. The CDR3 runs 12 residues. The V gene lost 5 bases and the J gene lost 10 bases, with 12 bases spanning the gap. The CDR3 region is CASSRTSMEQFF. CDR3 in DNA: TGTGCCAGCAGCCGCACTAGCATGGAGCAGTTCTTC.

The rearrangement links TRBV5-1 to TRBJ2-2, with D unresolved. V shed 3 bases and J shed 3 bases, with 15 bases lying between them. This CDR3 has 16 residues. Germline-derived CDR1 and CDR2 are SGHRS and YFSETQ. The CDR3: CASSSGRQVDTGELFF. CDR3 nucleotides: TGCGCCAGCAGCTCCGGACGGCAGGTGGACACCGGGGAGCTGTTTTTT.

This clonotype appeared many times. The chain recombines TRBV4-1 with TRBJ2-5, with 8 bases matching TRBD2. Germline loops: CDR1 MGHRA, CDR2 YSYEKL. The J segment lost 5 bases and the V segment lost 0 bases, leaving 11 bases of the junction unmatched. This CDR3 spans 17 amino acids. Written as DNA, the CDR3 is TGCGCCAGCAGCCAAGATGCGGGGGGCTCGGATTGGGAGACCCAGTACTTC. It codes for CASSQDAGGSDWETQYF.

This clonotype was counted between two and nine times. The genes are TRBV2 and TRBJ2-7; 9 bases map to TRBD2. This CDR3 comprises 15 residues. V lost 11 bases to trimming and J lost 1 base; unmatched junction nucleotides: 12. CDR1 is SNHLY and CDR2 is FYNNEI in the germline V gene. CDR3 amino acids: CAVPGVAGESYEQYF. The CDR3 DNA reads as TGTGCCGTACCAGGGGTAGCGGGAGAATCCTACGAGCAGTACTTC.

This clonotype came up many times. The rearrangement joins TRBV6-5 to TRBJ2-7; possibly TRBD1 for D (5 bases). Germline V CDR1 and CDR2: MNHEY, SVGAGI. The germline V and J ends were trimmed by 6 bases and 0 bases, with 9 bases remaining between them. The CDR3 runs to 13 residues. In nucleotides, the CDR3 is TGTGCCAGCAGCCGACAGAGCTCCTACGAGCAGTACTTC. Residues: CASSRQSSYEQYF.